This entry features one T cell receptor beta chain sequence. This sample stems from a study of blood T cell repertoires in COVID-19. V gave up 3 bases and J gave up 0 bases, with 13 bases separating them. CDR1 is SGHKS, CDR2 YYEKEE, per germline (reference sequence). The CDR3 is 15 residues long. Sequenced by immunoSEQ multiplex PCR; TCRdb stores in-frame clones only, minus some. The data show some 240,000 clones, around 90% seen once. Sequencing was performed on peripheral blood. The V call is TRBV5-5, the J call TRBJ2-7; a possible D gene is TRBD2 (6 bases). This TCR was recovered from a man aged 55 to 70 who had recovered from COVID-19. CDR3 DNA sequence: TGTGCCAGCAGCTGGGGACTGTCGAGCTCCTACGAGCAGTACTTC. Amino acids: CASSWGLSSSYEQYF.